This record looks at one T cell receptor (beta chain) sequence and its context. It was with a sample-barcoded 5' primer and a J-beta primer mix that a second PCR of roughly 6 to 11 cycles was run. A template-switch adaptor containing 12 random nucleotides labeled each cDNA molecule. MiXCR, run by TCRdb on the 5' RACE reads, gives a single entry per CDR3 protein. Among around 780,000 distinct CDR3 sequences listed, around 50% were seen once. These data originate in a study of blood T cells in healthy people across ages. This CDR3 comprises 13 residues. From germline, CDR1 is MNHNY and CDR2 SVGAGI (reference sequence). Between the trimmed V and J ends, which lost 8 bases and 6 bases, there was a span of 14 bases.

This receptor was obtained from a middle-aged man in good health. Material for sequencing was blood. The chain combines TRBV6-6 with TRBJ2-1; tentative D call: TRBD1 (5 bases). DNA of the CDR3: TGTGCCAGCGGACACGTCCTGGGCAATGAGCAGTTCTTC. This gives the protein CASGHVLGNEQFF.